Presented here are 14 T cell receptor beta chains from one specimen sequenced in a study of response to subunit inactivated influenza vaccine. One entry per CDR3 protein results from TCRdb running MiXCR on the RT-PCR reads. The sample has 800,000 to 1,000,000 distinct CDR3 sequences; 20% to 25% are singletons. Sample: PBMCs from blood, taken 5 to 6 days after vaccination. All receptors come from a man aged 50 or older who received an inactivated influenza vaccine.

In this sample, this clonotype turned up a few times. The rearrangement links TRBV7-2 to TRBJ2-1; D remains ambiguous. V lost 6 bases to trimming and J lost 9 bases, with 15 bases between them. This CDR3 has 13 amino acids. CDR1 is SGHTA and CDR2 is FQGNSA in the germline V gene. The CDR3 reads CASRKKVIGEQFF. The CDR3 DNA sequence: TGTGCCAGCAGGAAGAAGGTGATCGGTGAGCAGTTCTTC.

This clonotype was seen more than once but under ten times. The V gene is TRBV6-5, the J gene TRBJ1-4; D is perhaps TRBD1 (6 bases). CDR3 length: 15 amino acids. Trimming cost V 2 bases and J 7 bases, with 14 bases left between them. The germline V gene has CDR1 MNHEY and CDR2 SVGAGI. Written as DNA, the CDR3 is TGTGCCAGCAGTTACAGCGGGACACGGGGTGAAAAACTGTTTTTT. Its translation: CASSYSGTRGEKLFF.

This chain uses TRBV11-3 with TRBJ2-1; possibly TRBD2 for D (5 bases). The germline gives CDR1 SGHNT, CDR2 YENEEA. The CDR3 has 15 amino acids. V was trimmed by 6 bases and J by 4 bases, leaving 16 bases between them. The CDR3 region has the DNA TGTGCCAGCAGTTGGACTCCCGCGGCATACAATGAGCAGTTCTTC. This codes for CASSWTPAAYNEQFF.

The chain employs TRBV6-5 and TRBJ1-4; D is possibly TRBD1 (6 bases). The CDR3 length is 16 residues. The V gene's germline CDR1 is MNHEY and CDR2 SVGAGI. V was shortened by 0 bases and J by 8 bases, with 16 bases between the two germline ends. The CDR3 sequence is CASSYSIPGRGEKLFF. DNA for the CDR3: TGTGCCAGCAGTTACTCTATCCCGGGAAGGGGGGAAAAACTGTTTTTT.

This clonotype was recorded a few times. The chain employs TRBV4-1 and TRBJ2-7; D perhaps matches TRBD1 (5 bases). Per germline, CDR1 MGHRA and CDR2 YSYEKL. V gave up 1 base and J gave up 4 bases, with 11 bases separating them. The CDR3 sequence is 14 residues long. The CDR3 region has the DNA TGCGCCAGCAGCCAAGTTCAGGGCGCGTACGAGCAGTACTTC. This codes for CASSQVQGAYEQYF.

This clonotype came up a few times. The chain combines TRBV20-1 with TRBJ2-7, with a possible D match to TRBD1 (7 bases). The germline V gene has CDR1 DFQATT and CDR2 SNEGSKA (reference sequence). The germline V and J ends were trimmed by 5 bases and 0 bases, with 14 bases remaining between them. CDR3 length equals 14 residues. DNA for the CDR3: TGCAGTGCTCGATCGCGGGACAGCTCCTACGAGCAGTACTTC. It yields the protein CSARSRDSSYEQYF.

The rearrangement links TRBV5-1 to TRBJ1-6; no firm D call. Trimming took off 0 bases at V and 7 bases at J, with 11 bases between the two ends. Germline V lookup: CDR1 SGHRS, CDR2 YFSETQ. This CDR3 is built from 15 residues. The CDR3 here is CASSLEGNGNSPLHF. The CDR3 nucleotides read TGCGCCAGCAGCTTGGAGGGAAATGGAAATTCACCCCTCCACTTT.

This chain connects TRBV5-1 to TRBJ2-2; weak D call: TRBD2 (5 bases). The CDR3 contains 15 residues. The germline V gene encodes CDR1 SGHRS and CDR2 YFSETQ. V lost 0 bases to trimming and J lost 0 bases, with 6 bases between them. The CDR3 protein is CASSLVASNTGELFF. In DNA form, the CDR3 reads TGCGCCAGCAGCTTGGTAGCGTCGAACACCGGGGAGCTGTTTTTT.

This chain uses TRBV7-3 with TRBJ2-2; 10 nucleotides line up with TRBD1. Per the germline V gene, CDR1 is SGHTA and CDR2 is FQGTGA. With 0 bases clipped from V and 4 bases from J, the junction kept 2 bases outside the gene matches. This CDR3 contains 16 residues. The CDR3 is CASSLTGQGGTGELFF. CDR3 nucleotide sequence: TGTGCCAGCAGCTTAACTGGACAGGGGGGCACCGGGGAGCTGTTTTTT.

This clonotype was found once. The chain has TRBV28 and TRBJ2-7; TRBD2 matches 8 bases. CDR3 length equals 14 residues. J was trimmed by 2 bases and V by 3 bases; bases with no gene match: 3. Per the germline V gene, CDR1 is MDHEN and CDR2 is SYDVKM. The DNA for the CDR3 is TGTGCCAGCAGTTTCGGGACTAGAACCTACGAGCAGTACTTC. This translates into CASSFGTRTYEQYF.

There are a few counts of this clonotype. The V call is TRBV29-1, the J call TRBJ2-1; D is possibly TRBD1 (5 bases). CDR3 length equals 14 residues. Germline loops: CDR1 SQVTM, CDR2 ANQGSEA. V was trimmed by 3 bases and J by 0 bases, leaving 9 bases between them. In DNA, the CDR3 is TGCAGCGTTGATGCCGACAGCTCCTACAATGAGCAGTTCTTC. Its translation: CSVDADSSYNEQFF.

This clonotype was observed at least ten times. This rearrangement joins TRBV11-2 to TRBJ2-4; D might be TRBD1 (6 bases). Germline loops: CDR1 SGHAT, CDR2 FQNNGV. This CDR3 contains 19 residues. V was trimmed by 5 bases and J by 0 bases, leaving 23 bases between them. The CDR3 nucleotides are TGTGCCAGCAGCCCAAACCACCCTGGACAGACTATAGCCAAAAACATTCAGTACTTC. Its protein product is CASSPNHPGQTIAKNIQYF. Using reference TRBV11-2 and TRBJ2-4 for the parts outside the CDR3, the full variable domain is EAGVAQSPRYKIIEKRQSVAFWCNPISGHATLYWYQQILGQGPKLLIQFQNNGVVDDSQLPKDRFSAERLKGVDSTLKIQPAKLEDSAVYLCASSPNHPGQTIAKNIQYFGAGTRLSVL.

This clonotype was seen once. The missing conserved phenylalanine or tryptophan at the end of this CDR3 makes a read error likely. The V call is TRBV5-1, the J call TRBJ2-3; weak D call: TRBD1 (6 bases). Germline lookup yields CDR1 SGHRS and CDR2 YFSETQ. The CDR3 runs 15 residues. Trimming cost V 5 bases and J 0 bases, with 13 bases left between them. CDR3 protein: CASRSDSPSTDTQYL. The CDR3 DNA reads TGCGCCAGCAGGTCGGACAGCCCTAGCACAGATACGCAGTATCTT.

As concerns this clonotype: A read error is possible here, since a much larger clone lies one base away. CDR3 sequence (DNA): TGTGCCACCAGCGCAGGACAGGGGGTTTTCCAGTTTCAAGAGACCCACTACTTC. Its protein is CATSAGQGVFQFQETHYF. The genes are TRBV15 and TRBJ2-5; TRBD1 matches at 10 bases. Germline assignment: CDR1 LNHNV and CDR2 YYDKDF (reference sequence). This CDR3 is built from 18 residues.